The clone carrying this T cell receptor beta chain was observed a few times. Antigen specificity is unknown. The record originates from a study of CD8 T cells in ankylosing spondylitis. Points from the study as a whole: Characteristic, it appeared, of ankylosing spondylitis blood was a TCR beta motif of eight or nine highly homologous variants. According to the report, clones linked to the disease were significantly enriched in matched synovial fluid samples taken from ankylosing spondylitis patients.

Construction of TCR beta libraries was performed using quantitative 5'-RACE with molecular barcodes. TCRdb redid the calling of the 5' RACE reads with MiXCR, one entry per CDR3 protein. The repertoire has 150,000 to 200,000 distinct CDR3 sequences, 15% to 20% of them found once; the top ten carry over 7.5%. This clonotype was obtained from a male donor with ankylosing spondylitis or in good health (not recorded which). Input material: blood, either unsorted or a sorted T cell fraction (not recorded which).

CDR3 sequence (DNA): TGTGCCATGTTAGCGGGGAGCCCGAACACCGGGGAGCTGTTTTTT. Protein sequence: CAMLAGSPNTGELFF. V gene TRBV10-3 combines with J gene TRBJ2-2; 8 nucleotides agree with TRBD2. The CDR3 spans 15 residues. V gave up 9 bases and J gave up 0 bases; unmatched junction bases: 6. Per the germline V gene, CDR1 is ENHRY and CDR2 is SYGVKD.